The rows below give T cell receptor beta chains drawn from one sample of a study of Ad26.COV2.S vaccination and SARS-CoV-2 variants. Profiling relied on immunoSEQ multiplex PCR, and the TCRdb table lists in-frame clones only, not all of them. Found here are roughly 250,000 clones, roughly nine tenths of them singletons; the top ten hold approximately 3%. The sample in question was peripheral blood, obtained in a trial of Ad26.COV2.S vaccine versus placebo. The receptors originated from a person between 18 and 65 years old who received the Ad26.COV2.S COVID-19 vaccine or a placebo. The CDR3 runs from the conserved cysteine through the conserved F or W. Each record gives: V gene, D gene, clone size, J gene, CDR3 protein, CDR3 DNA. The D gene is left open where the match is weak. Only some rows state a clone size, as once, few, many or a class for expanded clones.

TRBV9,TRBD1,.,TRBJ1-5,CASSVARQGGNQPQHF,TGTGCCAGCAGCGTGGCCCGACAGGGTGGAAATCAGCCCCAGCATTTT
TRBV5-1,.,.,TRBJ1-3,CASSLAQLADSGNTIYF,TGCGCCAGCAGCTTGGCGCAACTGGCCGACTCTGGAAACACCATATATTTT
TRBV4-1,.,.,TRBJ1-5,CASSQQAGSSNQPQHF,TGCGCCAGCAGCCAACAAGCCGGTTCGAGCAATCAGCCCCAGCATTTT
TRBV19,.,.,TRBJ1-1,CASSWQGRAFF,TGTGCCAGTAGTTGGCAGGGTAGGGCTTTCTTT
TRBV27,.,.,TRBJ1-2,CASSLYPRRGTAAGGYYGYTF,TGTGCCAGCAGTTTATATCCCAGGAGGGGAACGGCGGCGGGCGGCTACTATGGCTACACCTTC
TRBV25-1,.,.,TRBJ1-2,CASSLGYGYTF,TGTGCCAGCAGTCTTGGGTATGGCTACACCTTC
TRBV5-1,.,.,TRBJ2-5,CASSLGGRMRETQYF,TGCGCCAGCAGCTTGGGGGGTCGCATGCGGGAGACCCAGTACTTC
TRBV7-2,TRBD1,.,TRBJ2-1,CASSGRQGLSYNEQFF,TGTGCCAGCAGCGGTCGACAGGGTCTCTCCTACAATGAGCAGTTCTTC
TRBV27,.,.,TRBJ2-3,CASSLRLAGKDTQYF,TGTGCCAGCAGTTTAAGGCTAGCTGGTAAAGATACGCAGTATTTT
TRBV21-1,.,once,TRBJ1-2,CASSKERGRVVYGYTF,TGTGCTAGCAGCAAAGAAAGGGGGCGGGTTGTCTATGGCTACACCTTC
TRBV11-2,TRBD1,.,TRBJ2-7,CASSGTGYLYEQYF,TGTGCCAGCAGCGGGACAGGGTATCTGTACGAGCAGTACTTC
TRBV3-1/TRBV3-2,.,few,TRBJ1-2,CASSHRPLTGNYGYTF,TGTGCCAGCAGCCACCGACCCCTGACCGGCAACTATGGCTACACCTTC
TRBV19,.,.,TRBJ2-7,CASSIGISYEQYF,TGTGCCAGTAGTATAGGAATCTCCTACGAGCAGTACTTC
TRBV2,TRBD1,.,TRBJ1-2,CATGQGINYGYTF,TGTGCCACCGGACAGGGGATTAACTATGGCTACACCTTC
TRBV6-1,.,.,TRBJ2-3,CASSDHRDTQYF,TGTGCCAGCAGTGACCACAGGGATACGCAGTATTTT
TRBV7-8,TRBD1,few,TRBJ1-6,CASSSDRGNSPLHF,TGTGCCAGCAGCTCCGACAGGGGAAATTCACCCCTCCACTTT
TRBV5-1,TRBD1,.,TRBJ2-3,CASSQGQGVDTQYF,TGCGCCAGCAGTCAGGGACAGGGGGTTGATACGCAGTATTTT
TRBV11-1,TRBD1,.,TRBJ2-5,CASSPGQGYQETQYF,TGTGCCAGCAGCCCGGGACAGGGATACCAAGAGACCCAGTACTTC
TRBV7-6,.,.,TRBJ2-3,CASSLFEGVVTDTQYF,TGTGCCAGCAGCTTATTCGAGGGAGTAGTTACAGATACGCAGTATTTT
TRBV6-5,TRBD2,.,TRBJ2-1,CASTYGGLGEQFF,TGTGCCAGCACCTACGGGGGGTTAGGTGAGCAGTTCTTC
TRBV12-3/TRBV12-4,.,.,TRBJ1-5,CASSPRPNQPQHF,TGTGCCAGCAGCCCTCGGCCTAATCAGCCCCAGCATTTT
TRBV2,.,.,TRBJ2-2,CASQTPPGELFF,TGTGCCAGCCAAACCCCCCCGGGGGAGCTGTTTTTT
TRBV6-6,TRBD1,.,TRBJ2-3,CASSHLGQGSTDTQYF,TGTGCCAGCAGCCACCTGGGACAGGGAAGCACAGATACGCAGTATTTT
TRBV5-1,TRBD2,once,TRBJ2-3,CASSTGGGSPSTDTQYF,TGCGCCAGCAGCACGGGCGGGGGGAGCCCTAGCACAGATACGCAGTATTTT
TRBV7-9,.,.,TRBJ1-1,CASSLGGGRHTEAFF,TGTGCCAGCAGCTTAGGTGGGGGGCGCCACACTGAAGCTTTCTTT
TRBV3-1/TRBV3-2,.,.,TRBJ2-5,CASSQDDTGGSQYF,TGTGCCAGCAGCCAAGACGATACTGGTGGATCCCAGTACTTC
TRBV19,TRBD1,few,TRBJ1-6,CASSVTGQGGSPLHF,TGTGCCAGTAGTGTCACGGGACAGGGTGGTTCACCCCTCCACTTT
TRBV4-2,.,.,TRBJ2-3,CASSRLLGNGDTQYF,TGTGCCAGCAGCCGCCTACTAGGGAACGGAGATACGCAGTATTTT
TRBV5-4,.,once,TRBJ2-7,CASSLPRHPYEQYF,TGTGCCAGCAGCTTGCCTCGACACCCCTACGAGCAGTACTTC
TRBV4-2,TRBD2,.,TRBJ2-2,CASSLGGGTGELFF,TGTGCCAGCAGTCTCGGGGGGGGCACCGGGGAGCTGTTTTTT
TRBV7-2,.,few,TRBJ2-1,CASSLSGPSSYNEQFF,TGTGCCAGCAGCTTATCTGGTCCGAGCTCCTACAATGAGCAGTTCTTC
TRBV11-2,.,.,TRBJ1-1,CASSQRRGREAFF,TGTGCCAGCAGCCAACGTAGAGGGCGCGAAGCTTTCTTT
TRBV11-2,TRBD2,.,TRBJ2-1,CASSRRGGVLAGGPGEQFF,TGTGCCAGCAGCCGTAGGGGGGGAGTACTAGCGGGAGGGCCGGGTGAGCAGTTCTTC
TRBV18,.,.,TRBJ2-5,CASSASWGGRETQYF,TGTGCCAGCTCAGCCTCTTGGGGCGGCCGAGAGACCCAGTACTTC
TRBV4-3,TRBD1,.,TRBJ2-1,CASSQGRGTYNEQFF,TGCGCCAGCAGCCAAGGCAGGGGGACCTACAATGAGCAGTTCTTC
TRBV12-3/TRBV12-4,.,once,TRBJ2-7,CASSLGGPYEQYF,TGTGCCAGCAGTTTGGGGGGCCCCTACGAGCAGTACTTC
TRBV18,TRBD2,.,TRBJ2-1,CASSRTSGTLDYNEQFF,TGTGCCAGCTCTCGGACTAGCGGGACTCTGGATTACAATGAGCAGTTCTTC
TRBV19,.,.,TRBJ2-2,CASRNTGFGELFF,TGTGCCAGTAGGAACACAGGGTTCGGGGAGCTGTTTTTT
TRBV6-1,TRBD1,.,TRBJ2-1,CASSGRGTGATQYNEQFF,TGTGCCAGCAGTGGCCGCGGGACAGGGGCTACTCAATACAATGAGCAGTTCTTC
TRBV29-1,.,.,TRBJ1-5,CSVAGEGYQPQHF,TGCAGCGTTGCGGGGGAGGGGTATCAGCCCCAGCATTTT
TRBV4-3,.,.,TRBJ2-3,CASSQDNPGLTSAPDTQYF,TGCGCCAGCAGCCAAGATAACCCAGGACTAACTTCCGCCCCTGATACGCAGTATTTT
TRBV11-2,.,.,TRBJ1-6,CASSLEPAGTPLHF,TGTGCCAGCAGCTTAGAACCGGCGGGGACACCCCTCCACTTT
TRBV5-4,.,.,TRBJ2-3,CASSLESTSPTQYF,TGTGCCAGCAGCTTAGAAAGTACCTCACCTACGCAGTATTTT
TRBV4-1,TRBD1,.,TRBJ2-5,CASSQEYGTGYQETQYF,TGCGCCAGCAGCCAAGAATACGGGACAGGGTACCAAGAGACCCAGTACTTC
TRBV5-1,TRBD1,.,TRBJ2-3,CASSLSTGTDTQYF,TGCGCCAGCAGCTTGTCGACAGGGACGGATACGCAGTATTTT
TRBV19,.,.,TRBJ1-5,CASSMGKGDSNQPQHF,TGTGCCAGTAGTATGGGAAAGGGGGATAGCAATCAGCCCCAGCATTTT
TRBV14,TRBD1,few,TRBJ2-1,CASSQAQGAYGEQFF,TGTGCCAGCAGCCAAGCCCAGGGGGCATATGGTGAGCAGTTCTTC
TRBV11-2,.,.,TRBJ1-1,CASSLSTGIEAFF,TGTGCCAGCAGCTTGTCAACAGGGATTGAAGCTTTCTTT
TRBV6-2/TRBV6-3,.,.,TRBJ1-5,CASSKEGHSPQHF,TGTGCCAGCAGTAAAGAAGGACACTCGCCCCAGCATTTT
TRBV7-2,.,.,TRBJ1-5,CASSIDRSGQPQHF,TGTGCCAGCAGCATCGACAGGTCGGGTCAGCCCCAGCATTTT
TRBV19,.,few,TRBJ1-5,CASSILGPNQPQHF,TGTGCCAGTAGCATCCTGGGCCCCAATCAGCCCCAGCATTTT
TRBV4-1,TRBD1,once,TRBJ1-1,CASSRNMLGQGSEAFF,TGCGCCAGCAGCCGCAATATGCTCGGACAGGGGTCTGAAGCTTTCTTT